The source of this T cell receptor (beta chain) is a study of blood T cells in healthy people across ages. Drawing of peripheral blood yielded ten milliliters from each donor. Researchers isolated at least 6 million PBMCs per sample. This clonotype was counted a few times. Combining a sample-barcoded 5' primer with a J-beta primer mix, a second PCR ran for about 7 to 11 cycles. TCRdb used MiXCR to reprocess the 5' RACE reads, holding one entry per CDR3 protein. The sample yields over 600,000 distinct CDR3 sequences, approximately 40% seen once. The sequenced sample consisted of blood. The TCR sequence derives from a man older than 75 in good health.

This CDR3 reads CASSFLDRTSAGYEQYF. CDR3 in DNA: TGTGCCAGCAGCTTTCTAGACCGGACTAGCGCGGGGTACGAGCAGTACTTC. The J gene is TRBJ2-7, the V gene TRBV7-8; 9 bases match TRBD2. V was clipped by 3 bases and J by 4 bases; unmatched bases: 13. CDR1 is SGHVS and CDR2 is FQNEAQ in the germline V gene. This CDR3 region has 17 residues.